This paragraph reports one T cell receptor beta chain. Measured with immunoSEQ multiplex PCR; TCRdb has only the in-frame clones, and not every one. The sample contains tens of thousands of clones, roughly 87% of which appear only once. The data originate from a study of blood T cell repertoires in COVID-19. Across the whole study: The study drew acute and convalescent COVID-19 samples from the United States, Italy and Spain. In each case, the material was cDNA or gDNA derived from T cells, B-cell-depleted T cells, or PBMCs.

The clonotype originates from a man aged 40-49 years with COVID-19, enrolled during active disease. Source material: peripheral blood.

The CDR3 sequence: CASSLGGTGGKQPQHF. As DNA, the CDR3 is TGTGCCAGCAGCTTAGGGGGGACAGGGGGGAAACAGCCCCAGCATTTT. The V call is TRBV7-9, the J call TRBJ1-5; 11 bases match TRBD1. There are 16 residues in the CDR3. Germline trimming cut 1 base from V and 7 bases from J; bases unmatched to any gene: 6. Germline CDR1 reads SEHNR; CDR2 reads FQNEAQ (reference sequence).